These 20 T cell receptor beta chains share one sample of origin, sequenced in a study of T cell repertoires in cytomegalovirus infection. TCRdb ran MiXCR on the reads and lists one entry per CDR3 protein. The table shows about 490,000 distinct CDR3 sequences, with about 11% occurring only once. The source material was PBMCs. These receptors were obtained from a human donor in good health (CMV status not recorded). Some clones in this sample may be carry-over from other donors' samples.

This clonotype was counted only a few times. The rearrangement links TRBV9 to TRBJ2-5; a possible D gene is TRBD1 (5 bases). V shed 1 base and J shed 1 base, with 14 bases lying between them. The germline V gene has CDR1 SGDLS and CDR2 YYNGEE. This CDR3 contains 16 residues. This chain's CDR3 is CASSVIDSQIQETQYF. In DNA form, the CDR3 reads TGTGCCAGCAGCGTAATCGACAGCCAGATCCAAGAGACCCAGTACTTC.

In this sample, this clonotype turned up many times. V and J are TRBV7-8 and TRBJ1-4; D is uncertain. The germline V gene encodes CDR1 SGHVS and CDR2 FQNEAQ. V lost 0 bases to trimming and J lost 6 bases, with 20 bases between them. The CDR3 is 18 residues long. CDR3 DNA: TGTGCCAGCAGCTTAGCCCGGCGTAGTGACCTAACGGATGAAAAACTGTTTTTT. Protein: CASSLARRSDLTDEKLFF.

This clonotype has ten or more counts. The CDR3 region has the DNA TGTGCCAGTAGATTAATCCGGGACAGTGGAAATCAGCCCCAGCATTTT. Encoded protein: CASRLIRDSGNQPQHF. The V call is TRBV19, the J call TRBJ1-5; 7 nucleotides agree with TRBD1. This CDR3 region has 16 residues. Per the germline V gene, CDR1 is LNHDA and CDR2 is SQIVND (reference sequence). V lost 6 bases, J lost 4 bases, and 12 bases stayed unmatched.

As concerns this clonotype: This may be a read error, as it is one base from a much larger clone. The chain uses TRBV5-4 and TRBJ2-1; 7 bases are shared with TRBD2. Germline V gene data show CDR1 as SGHNT and CDR2 as YYREEE (reference sequence). The CDR3 is 15 residues long. The V segment lost 1 base and the J segment 2 bases; nucleotides outside the gene matches: 3. As DNA, the CDR3 is TGTGCCAGCAGCTTGCGGCGGGAGACCTACAATGAGCAGTTCTTC. It codes for CASSLRRETYNEQFF.

This clonotype was counted at least ten times. This rearrangement joins TRBV24-1 to TRBJ2-6; 8 bases match TRBD1. Germline CDR1 and CDR2: KGHDR and SFDVKD. There are 16 residues in the CDR3. The V and J ends lost 3 bases and 4 bases, in that order; junction bases with no gene match: 4. The CDR3 nucleotides are TGTGCCACCAGTGATCGGACAGGGATCGGGGCCAACGTCCTGACTTTC. Amino acid sequence: CATSDRTGIGANVLTF.

Only a few counts were recorded for this clonotype. The rearrangement uses TRBV6-6 and TRBJ1-6; D remains unclear. CDR1 is MNHNY, CDR2 SVGAGI, per germline (reference sequence). V shed 11 bases and J shed 10 bases, with 18 bases lying between them. This CDR3 region has 13 residues. CDR3 sequence: CASRTRQESPLHF. The CDR3 bases are TGTGCCTCTAGGACCCGGCAGGAGTCACCCCTCCACTTT.

This clonotype turned up a few times. The chain couples TRBV20-1 to TRBJ2-7; D may correspond to TRBD1 or TRBD2 (6 bases each). The CDR3 is made up of 15 amino acids. Trimming took off 3 bases at V and 0 bases at J, with 15 bases between the two ends. Germline V CDR1 and CDR2: DFQATT, SNEGSKA (reference sequence). The CDR3 sequence: CSASPGGTLSYEQYF. The DNA of the CDR3 is TGCAGTGCTAGCCCCGGGGGCACTCTCTCCTACGAGCAGTACTTC.

This clonotype was picked up a small number of times. This rearrangement joins TRBV5-6 to TRBJ1-5; D gene uncertain. Germline lookup yields CDR1 SGHDT and CDR2 YYEEEE. The V end lost 4 bases, the J end lost 10 bases, and 12 bases lay between the germline ends. This CDR3 comprises 12 residues. CDR3 region: CASSPAGGPQHF. CDR3 bases: TGTGCCAGCAGCCCCGCGGGTGGCCCCCAGCATTTT.

This clonotype was found many times. This sequence joins TRBV7-2 and TRBJ2-7; D tentatively fits TRBD1 or TRBD2 (5 bases each). CDR1 is SGHTA and CDR2 is FQGNSA in the germline V gene. The CDR3 totals 14 residues. V lost 0 bases and J 3 bases, leaving 9 bases between the germline ends. As DNA, the CDR3 is TGTGCCAGCAGCTTAGCTTTTGGGGGCTACGAGCAGTACTTC. Translating gives CASSLAFGGYEQYF. Complete variable domain (other parts from reference TRBV7-2 and TRBJ2-7): GAGVSQSPSNKVTEKGKDVELRCDPISGHTALYWYRQSLGQGLEFLIYFQGNSAPDKSGLPSDRFSAERTGGSVSTLTIQRTQQEDSAVYLCASSLAFGGYEQYFGPGTRLTVT.

This clonotype was detected ten times or more. V is TRBV7-9 and J is TRBJ2-2; D unclear. This CDR3 contains 13 residues. Trimming pared 2 bases from V and 5 bases from J, leaving 6 bases between. Germline CDR1 is SEHNR and CDR2 is FQNEAQ (reference sequence). Here the CDR3 DNA reads TGTGCCAGCAGCTTACGATGGACCGGGGAGCTGTTTTTT. Encoded protein: CASSLRWTGELFF.

In its sample, this clonotype was seen many times. The rearrangement joins TRBV19 to TRBJ2-5; 7 nucleotides match TRBD1. The CDR3 consists of 12 residues. In germline, CDR1 is LNHDA, CDR2 SQIVND (reference sequence). Trimming at V came to 9 bases and at J to 5 bases, leaving 6 bases not matched to a gene. The CDR3 reads CASRQGLETQYF. CDR3 in DNA: TGTGCCAGCAGACAGGGTTTGGAGACCCAGTACTTC.

This clonotype was seen many times. The chain employs TRBV19 and TRBJ2-1, with D maybe TRBD2 (5 bases). V lost 1 base and J 7 bases, leaving 11 bases between the germline ends. This CDR3 region has 14 residues. Per germline, CDR1 LNHDA and CDR2 SQIVND (reference sequence). The DNA for the CDR3 is TGTGCCAGTAGTATAGGGACTCTACCGAATGAGCAGTTCTTC. It yields the protein CASSIGTLPNEQFF.

V usage is TRBV5-6 and J usage is TRBJ2-2, with D hard to call. Trimming took off 1 base at V and 3 bases at J, with 7 bases between the two ends. Germline lookup yields CDR1 SGHDT and CDR2 YYEEEE. This CDR3 region has 14 residues. CDR3 protein: CASSLRPDTGELFF. The CDR3 DNA sequence: TGTGCCAGCAGCTTGAGACCAGACACCGGGGAGCTGTTTTTT. Combining the CDR3 with reference TRBV5-6 and TRBJ2-2 gives the whole variable domain DAGVTQSPTHLIKTRGQQVTLRCSPKSGHDTVSWYQQALGQGPQFIFQYYEEEERQRGNFPDRFSGHQFPNYSSELNVNALLLGDSALYLCASSLRPDTGELFFGEGSRLTVL.

This clonotype was observed a few times. The V call is TRBV20-1, the J call TRBJ1-6; D call uncertain. CDR3 length equals 14 residues. CDR1 and CDR2 (germline): DFQATT, SNEGSKA (reference sequence). Trimming shortened V by 2 bases and J by 7 bases, and 12 bases separated the two germline ends. Here the CDR3 reads CSARWQVGNSPLHF. The CDR3 region has the DNA TGCAGTGCTAGATGGCAGGTGGGGAATTCACCCCTCCACTTT.

This clonotype was detected many times. This rearrangement joins TRBV7-8 to TRBJ2-2, with D unresolved. CDR1 is SGHVS, CDR2 FQNEAQ, per germline. Trimming pared 5 bases from V and 0 bases from J, leaving 13 bases between. The CDR3 has 16 residues. The DNA for the CDR3 is TGTGCCAGCAGCCCCGCTTTCGGGTCGAACACCGGGGAGCTGTTTTTT. This translates into CASSPAFGSNTGELFF.

This clonotype was found many times. This CDR3 is CASSEGGAVNYGYTF. DNA for the CDR3: TGTGCCAGCAGTGAAGGGGGAGCCGTGAACTATGGCTACACCTTC. V and J are TRBV6-1 and TRBJ1-2; no reliable D call. V gave up 1 base and J gave up 2 bases, with 11 bases separating them. Germline CDR1 and CDR2: MNHNS and SASEGT. The CDR3 spans 15 residues.

This sequence joins TRBV5-6 and TRBJ2-2, with 7 bases matching TRBD1. The CDR3 length is 15 residues. The ends lost 4 bases at V and 2 bases at J; junction bases unmatched: 5. Germline assignment: CDR1 SGHDT and CDR2 YYEEEE. CDR3 amino acids: CASSPGQQNTGELFF. In DNA, the CDR3 is TGTGCCAGCAGCCCGGGACAGCAAAACACCGGGGAGCTGTTTTTT.

The CDR3 sequence: CASIGIGLNTGELFF. The CDR3, as DNA: TGTGCCAGTATAGGGATTGGTCTGAACACCGGGGAGCTGTTTTTT. The chain has TRBV19 and TRBJ2-2; no clear D gene. The germline V gene encodes CDR1 LNHDA and CDR2 SQIVND (reference sequence). V was trimmed by 7 bases and J by 1 base, leaving 13 bases between them. CDR3 length: 15 amino acids.

In this sample, this clonotype turned up many times. The chain is built from TRBV7-9 and TRBJ1-2, with a possible D match to TRBD1 (5 bases). The CDR3 sequence is 11 residues long. V was cut by 9 bases and J by 7 bases, with 12 bases left in between. Germline CDR1 SEHNR, CDR2 FQNEAQ (reference sequence). The chain's CDR3 is CASSGLSGYTF. The DNA of the CDR3 is TGTGCCAGTTCAGGGTTGTCTGGCTACACCTTC.

There are many counts of this clonotype. The rearrangement links TRBV6-1 to TRBJ1-5, with 11 bases aligning to TRBD1. This CDR3 has 18 residues. The germline CDR1 and CDR2 sequences are MNHNS and SASEGT. V gave up 2 bases and J gave up 6 bases; unmatched junction bases: 12. The CDR3 DNA reads TGTGCCAGCAGTGAACTAAGGACAGGGGGCTGGTTGGGTCAGCCCCAGCATTTT. Its protein is CASSELRTGGWLGQPQHF.